Presented here are 31 T cell receptor beta chains from one specimen sequenced in a study of beta chain features in type 1 diabetes. Study-level results: TCRB CDR3s were moderately but significantly shorter in Type 1 diabetes patients in all four CD4+ subsets.

Expressed TCRB transcripts were sequenced because the isolated RNA had all been reverse transcribed beforehand. Clones were sequenced by immunoSEQ multiplex PCR, and TCRdb holds only the in-frame ones, with some missing. The sample holds a few hundred thousand clones, 11% seen once. Antigens of these TCRs are unknown. Material: naive CD4+ T cells from blood. These receptors were obtained from a man aged 30 to 39 with type 1 diabetes.

This rearrangement joins TRBV18 to TRBJ2-5; 9 bases map to TRBD1. The CDR3 extends over 15 amino acids. Germline-derived CDR1 and CDR2 are KGHSH and LQKENI. Trimming cost V 0 bases and J 5 bases; bases outside gene matches: 4. The chain's CDR3 is CASSPPGQGRETQYF. The CDR3 bases are TGTGCCAGCTCACCACCGGGACAGGGCCGGGAGACCCAGTACTTC.

V and J are TRBV5-1 and TRBJ2-1, with TRBD1 matching over 8 bases. Germline loops: CDR1 SGHRS, CDR2 YFSETQ. Trimming cost V 7 bases and J 0 bases; bases outside gene matches: 6. The CDR3 is made up of 15 amino acids. DNA of the CDR3: TGCGCCAGCTCACGGGACAGGAGCTCCTACAATGAGCAGTTCTTC. Amino acid sequence: CASSRDRSSYNEQFF.

The rearrangement links TRBV5-1 to TRBJ1-2, with 9 bases that match TRBD1. Germline CDR1 and CDR2: SGHRS and YFSETQ. The CDR3 sequence is 15 residues long. V was pared by 0 bases and J by 4 bases, with 4 bases of the junction left unmatched. The CDR3 bases are TGCGCCAGCAGCTTGGCCGCGACAGGGGGCTATGGCTACACCTTC. Translating gives CASSLAATGGYGYTF.

V usage is TRBV21-1 and J usage is TRBJ2-6; whether TRBD1, the table's D call, matches the DNA was not checked. TRBV21-1 is labeled a pseudogene. The CDR3 is made up of 19 amino acids. As DNA, the CDR3 is TGTGCCAGCAGCAAATATGGGACACGACTTTCGGCTGGGGCCAACGTCCTGACTTTC. Translating it yields CASSKYGTRLSAGANVLTF.

This clone occurred a few times. The gene calls are TRBV18 and TRBJ2-1; D may be TRBD2 (6 bases). CDR3 size: 14 residues. Deletions cut 3 bases from V and 8 bases from J, with 14 bases between. CDR1 and CDR2 (germline): KGHSH, LQKENI. CDR3 amino acids: CASSPGLRSHEQFF. DNA of the CDR3: TGTGCCAGCTCACCGGGACTGCGCTCCCATGAGCAGTTCTTC. Supplemented by reference TRBV18 and TRBJ2-1, the full variable domain reads NAGVMQNPRHLVRRRGQEARLRCSPMKGHSHVYWYRQLPEEGLKFMVYLQKENIIDESGMPKERFSAEFPKEGPSILRIQQVVRGDSAAYFCASSPGLRSHEQFFGPGTRLTVL.

This clone was found a few times. The J gene is TRBJ1-2, the V gene TRBV28; TRBD1 agrees at 7 bases. The germline V gene encodes CDR1 MDHEN and CDR2 SYDVKM. The CDR3 totals 12 residues. Losses at the gene ends were 6 bases for V and 8 bases for J; bases not matched to a gene: 6. This CDR3 reads CASRDRPGGYTF. The CDR3 DNA reads as TGTGCCAGCAGGGACAGGCCGGGCGGCTACACCTTC.

The genes are TRBV6-5 and TRBJ1-1, with 10 positions matching TRBD1. Per germline, CDR1 MNHEY and CDR2 SVGAGI. The CDR3 extends over 15 amino acids. V shed 1 base and J 3 bases; nucleotides not matched to a gene: 2. This CDR3 reads CASSYFGQGDTEAFF. For the CDR3, the DNA is TGTGCCAGCAGTTACTTCGGACAGGGGGACACTGAAGCTTTCTTT.

This chain links TRBV5-1 with TRBJ1-1, with 12 bases matching TRBD1. This CDR3 region has 16 residues. Germline-derived CDR1 and CDR2 are SGHRS and YFSETQ. V trimming: 4 bases; J trimming: 4 bases; junction bases outside the gene matches: 8. CDR3 in amino acids: CASSLGTGGAGTEAFF. CDR3 bases: TGCGCCAGCAGCCTCGGGACAGGGGGCGCGGGCACTGAAGCTTTCTTT.

This clone was recorded a few times. For the CDR3, the DNA is TGTGCCAGCAGCCGACAGGGGGCAGCTGGCGAGCAGTACTTC. Translation gives CASSRQGAAGEQYF. The chain carries TRBV7-9 and TRBJ2-7; TRBD1 agrees at 10 bases. V shed 5 bases, J shed 6 bases, and the junction held 7 bases outside the gene matches. CDR1 and CDR2 (germline): SEHNR, FQNEAQ (reference sequence). The CDR3 totals 14 residues. The full variable domain, rest sourced from reference TRBV7-9 and TRBJ2-7, is DTGVSQNPRHKITKRGQNVTFRCDPISEHNRLYWYRQTLGQGPEFLTYFQNEAQLEKSRLLSDRFSAERPKGSFSTLEIQRTEQGDSAMYLCASSRQGAAGEQYFGPGTRLTVT.

This clone has a handful of counts. The gene calls are TRBV28 and TRBJ2-2, with 9 bases that match TRBD2. The CDR3 has 17 residues. The germline V gene encodes CDR1 MDHEN and CDR2 SYDVKM. V trimming: 6 bases; J trimming: 7 bases; junction bases outside the gene matches: 15. The CDR3 protein is CASSPLGSGGIIGELFF. Here the CDR3 DNA reads TGTGCCAGCAGCCCCCTCGGAAGCGGGGGGATCATCGGGGAGCTGTTTTTT.

V gene TRBV5-1 combines with J gene TRBJ2-3; 7 nucleotides agree with TRBD1. With 1 base clipped from V and 2 bases from J, the junction kept 10 bases outside the gene matches. The CDR3 loop spans 17 amino acids. The germline CDR1 and CDR2 sequences are SGHRS and YFSETQ. The DNA for the CDR3 is TGCGCCAGCAGCTTGATCCCGACAGGGCCCCCCACAGATACGCAGTATTTT. As protein: CASSLIPTGPPTDTQYF. Supplemented by reference TRBV5-1 and TRBJ2-3, the full variable domain reads KAGVTQTPRYLIKTRGQQVTLSCSPISGHRSVSWYQQTPGQGLQFLFEYFSETQRNKGNFPGRFSGRQFSNSRSEMNVSTLELGDSALYLCASSLIPTGPPTDTQYFGPGTRLTVL.

The chain combines TRBV27 with TRBJ2-7, with D possibly TRBD1 on 5 matching bases. Germline CDR1 is MNHEY and CDR2 is SMNVEV (reference sequence). The V gene lost 3 bases and the J gene lost 3 bases, with 15 bases spanning the gap. The CDR3 runs 15 residues. The CDR3 sequence is CASSFTGQLSYEQYF. DNA for the CDR3: TGTGCCAGCAGTTTCACAGGCCAGCTTAGCTACGAGCAGTACTTC.

This clone has only a few counts. The rearrangement links TRBV5-6 to TRBJ1-1; D not resolved. The germline V and J ends were trimmed by 2 bases and 7 bases, with 12 bases remaining between them. CDR1 and CDR2 (germline): SGHDT, YYEEEE. This CDR3 spans 13 amino acids. In DNA, the CDR3 is TGTGCCAGCAGCTTATGGCGCGGCGGTGAAGCTTTCTTT. Translating it yields CASSLWRGGEAFF.

This clone was detected only a few times. The chain is built from TRBV10-3 and TRBJ2-2; D gene uncertain. V was clipped by 0 bases and J by 6 bases, with 8 bases between them. CDR3 size: 14 residues. The germline CDR1 and CDR2 sequences are ENHRY and SYGVKD. The CDR3 protein is CAISESYTAGELFF. For the CDR3, the DNA is TGTGCCATCAGTGAGTCCTATACGGCCGGGGAGCTGTTTTTT.

This rearrangement joins TRBV28 to TRBJ2-6; the match to TRBD2 covers 8 bases. V shed 6 bases, J shed 3 bases, and the junction held 7 bases outside the gene matches. Germline V gives CDR1 MDHEN, CDR2 SYDVKM. The CDR3 length is 16 residues. The CDR3 sequence is CASSPAGVRGANVLTF. The DNA for the CDR3 is TGTGCCAGCAGCCCAGCGGGGGTGCGTGGGGCCAACGTCCTGACTTTC.

This clone appeared a few times. The V and J genes are TRBV5-1 and TRBJ2-3; tentatively, D is TRBD1 (6 bases). Trimming removed 2 bases from V and 3 bases from J, with 13 bases in between. There are 15 residues in the CDR3. From germline, CDR1 is SGHRS and CDR2 YFSETQ. The CDR3 region is CASSFGTLYTDTQYF. The CDR3 DNA is TGCGCCAGCAGCTTCGGGACACTATATACAGATACGCAGTATTTT.

This clone turned up a few times. This sequence joins TRBV7-2 and TRBJ2-3; TRBD2 agrees at 8 bases. This CDR3 spans 14 amino acids. Unmatched junction bases numbered 10, after V lost 10 bases and J lost 4 bases. Germline V gene data show CDR1 as SGHTA and CDR2 as FQGNSA. As DNA, the CDR3 is TGTGCCAACACCGGGACTAGAAACCCAGATACGCAGTATTTT. As protein: CANTGTRNPDTQYF.

The V call is TRBV28, the J call TRBJ2-2, with 10 bases identical to TRBD1. Germline lookup yields CDR1 MDHEN and CDR2 SYDVKM. CDR3 length: 14 residues. The trim removed 5 bases at V and 6 bases at J, leaving 3 bases unmatched. The CDR3 coding sequence is TGTGCCAGCAGTAGTGGACAGGGGGCCGGGGAGCTGTTTTTT. Its protein product is CASSSGQGAGELFF.

The chain recombines TRBV5-1 with TRBJ2-2; D remains ambiguous. The V and J ends lost 0 bases and 4 bases respectively, with 7 bases between them. The CDR3 loop spans 14 amino acids. The germline CDR1 and CDR2 sequences are SGHRS and YFSETQ. CDR3 nucleotide sequence: TGCGCCAGCAGCTTGGGACATACCACCGGGGAGCTGTTTTTT. It encodes CASSLGHTTGELFF.

This clone was observed a few times. The rearrangement links TRBV18 to TRBJ1-4; TRBD1 agrees at 8 bases. The CDR3 extends over 17 amino acids. The junction had 4 bases not matched to a gene; V was cut back by 1 base and J by 0 bases. CDR1 is KGHSH and CDR2 is LQKENI in the germline V gene. The CDR3, as DNA: TGTGCCAGCTCACCACGGACAGGGCCTTCAACTAATGAAAAACTGTTTTTT. It translates to CASSPRTGPSTNEKLFF.

The gene calls are TRBV5-6 and TRBJ2-7, with TRBD2 matching 16 bases. The CDR3 consists of 16 residues. Germline V gene lookup returns CDR1 SGHDT and CDR2 YYEEEE. V trimming: 3 bases; J trimming: 5 bases; junction bases outside the gene matches: 5. DNA for the CDR3: TGTGCCAGCAGCTCGGGACTAGCGGGGGGGATCCACGAGCAGTACTTC. It encodes CASSSGLAGGIHEQYF.

The chain combines TRBV14 with TRBJ2-5; D is unclear. Germline values: CDR1 SGHDN, CDR2 FVKESK. With 2 bases removed from V and 1 base from J, the gap between germline ends came to 14 bases. The CDR3 totals 16 residues. The CDR3 region is CASSQLEVRLQETQYF. Here the CDR3 DNA reads TGTGCCAGCAGCCAACTTGAAGTAAGACTCCAAGAGACCCAGTACTTC.

This chain links TRBV5-1 with TRBJ2-7; D gene uncertain. The CDR3 length is 15 residues. Trimming took off 0 bases at V and 7 bases at J, with 17 bases between the two ends. Germline lookup yields CDR1 SGHRS and CDR2 YFSETQ. CDR3 region: CASSLGPPSYPEQYF. The CDR3, as DNA: TGCGCCAGCAGCTTGGGCCCACCCTCCTATCCGGAGCAGTACTTC.

This clone was detected a few times. This chain uses TRBV19 with TRBJ2-6; D call uncertain. Between the trimmed V and J ends, which lost 7 bases and 2 bases, there was a span of 9 bases. CDR1 is LNHDA and CDR2 is SQIVND in the germline V gene (reference sequence). CDR3 length: 14 amino acids. The CDR3 DNA follows: TGTGCCAGTACCCTCAGAACTGGGGCCAACGTCCTGACTTTC. Amino acids: CASTLRTGANVLTF.

The chain uses TRBV5-1 and TRBJ2-7; D perhaps matches TRBD1 (5 bases). The germline gives CDR1 SGHRS, CDR2 YFSETQ. The CDR3 is 15 residues long. Trimming left V 2 bases short and J 0 bases short, with 12 bases between. The CDR3 reads CASSFPETASYEQYF. The CDR3 DNA is TGCGCCAGCAGCTTCCCCGAGACAGCCTCCTACGAGCAGTACTTC.

This clone has just a few counts. V gene TRBV7-3 combines with J gene TRBJ1-6; weak D call: TRBD1 (6 bases). The V end lost 2 bases, the J end lost 9 bases, and 11 bases lay between the germline ends. The V gene's germline CDR1 is SGHTA and CDR2 FQGTGA. This CDR3 region has 14 residues. CDR3 amino acids: CASSLQGTSSPLHF. CDR3 in DNA: TGTGCCAGCAGCTTACAGGGGACGAGTTCACCCCTCCACTTT. Based on the CDR3 plus reference TRBV7-3 and TRBJ1-6, the full variable domain is GAGVSQTPSNKVTEKGKYVELRCDPISGHTALYWYRQSLGQGPEFLIYFQGTGAADDSGLPNDRFFAVRPEGSVSTLKIQRTERGDSAVYLCASSLQGTSSPLHFGNGTRLTVT.

A few counts support this clone. The chain links TRBV6-1 to TRBJ2-1; 9 bases align to TRBD1. Looked up from germline, CDR1 is MNHNS and CDR2 is SASEGT. The CDR3 sequence is 14 residues long. Trimming took 6 bases from V and 15 from J; bases not matched to a gene: 15. For the CDR3, the DNA is TGTGCCAGCAGCGGAGGGACAGGGCGATGGAGGAGGTTCTTC. Translation gives CASSGGTGRWRRFF.

This clone was observed a handful of times. This chain uses TRBV28 with TRBJ2-1; 12 nucleotides match TRBD2. The CDR3 spans 15 residues. V dropped 5 bases and J dropped 8; count of bases not matched to a gene: 7. Germline V gives CDR1 MDHEN, CDR2 SYDVKM. The CDR3 coding sequence is TGTGCCAGCAGTCCCCCTAGCGGGGGGGCCCATGAGCAGTTCTTC. Encoded protein: CASSPPSGGAHEQFF.

The V gene is TRBV7-9, the J gene TRBJ2-1; maybe TRBD2 (7 bases). This CDR3 is built from 15 residues. Per the germline V gene, CDR1 is SEHNR and CDR2 is FQNEAQ (reference sequence). The V end was cut by 7 bases, the J end by 5 bases, with 18 bases between. The CDR3 sequence: CASTWGGAGDNEQFF. CDR3 sequence (DNA): TGTGCCAGCACCTGGGGGGGCGCAGGGGACAATGAGCAGTTCTTC.

There are a few counts of this clone. This chain uses TRBV19 with TRBJ2-1, with a weak D call TRBD2 (5 bases). V gave up 5 bases and J gave up 1 base, with 9 bases separating them. CDR3 length: 14 amino acids. From germline, CDR1 is LNHDA and CDR2 SQIVND (reference sequence). The CDR3 here is CASSEGPSYNEQFF. The CDR3 DNA sequence: TGTGCCAGTAGTGAGGGCCCATCCTACAATGAGCAGTTCTTC. Variable domain in full (rest from reference TRBV19 and TRBJ2-1): DGGITQSPKYLFRKEGQNVTLSCEQNLNHDAMYWYRQDPGQGLRLIYYSQIVNDFQKGDIAEGYSVSREKKESFPLTVTSAQKNPTAFYLCASSEGPSYNEQFFGPGTRLTVL.

This clone has a handful of counts. The chain combines TRBV28 with TRBJ2-5; D is undetermined. CDR1 and CDR2 from the germline V gene are MDHEN and SYDVKM. CDR3 length: 14 residues. V lost 3 bases and J lost 2, with 10 bases in between. CDR3 DNA sequence: TGTGCCAGCAGTTTTCACTCCGGGCAAGAGACCCAGTACTTC. Residues: CASSFHSGQETQYF.